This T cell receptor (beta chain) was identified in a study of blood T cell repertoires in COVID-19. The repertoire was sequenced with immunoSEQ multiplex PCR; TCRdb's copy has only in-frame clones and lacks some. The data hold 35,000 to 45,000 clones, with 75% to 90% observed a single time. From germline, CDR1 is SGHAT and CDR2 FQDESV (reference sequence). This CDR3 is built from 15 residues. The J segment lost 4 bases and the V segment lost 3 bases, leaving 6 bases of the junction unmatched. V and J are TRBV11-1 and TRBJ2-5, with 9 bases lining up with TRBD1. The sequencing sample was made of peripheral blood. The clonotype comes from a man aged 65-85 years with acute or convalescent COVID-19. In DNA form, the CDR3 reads TGTGCCAGCAGCTTCTTAACAGGGGGCGCAGAGACCCAGTACTTC. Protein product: CASSFLTGGAETQYF.